Listed below are T cell receptor beta chains from one sample, sequenced in a study of cytomegalovirus exposure and HLA in healthy donors. The repertoire was sequenced with immunoSEQ multiplex PCR; TCRdb's copy has only in-frame clones and lacks some. Its table lists 45,000 to 70,000 clones. Sequences were obtained from PBMCs. These receptors all stem from a woman aged 25 to 45 in good health and CMV-seropositive. CDR3s include the opening cysteine and the closing phenylalanine or tryptophan. The order of the fields is V gene, J gene, D gene, CDR3 protein, CDR3 DNA. A D gene is named only where the DNA matches it firmly.

V: TRBV2
J: TRBJ1-3
D: NA
CDR3: CASSEINSGNTIYF
DNA: TGTGCCAGCAGTGAAATCAACTCTGGAAACACCATATATTTT

V: TRBV7-9
J: TRBJ1-4
D: TRBD1
CDR3: CASSFPGQGNEKLFF
DNA: TGTGCCAGCAGCTTTCCGGGACAGGGCAATGAAAAACTGTTTTTT

V: TRBV6-5
J: TRBJ2-2
D: NA
CDR3: CASSYFLNTGELFF
DNA: TGTGCCAGCAGTTACTTTCTGAACACCGGGGAGCTGTTTTTT

V: TRBV7-9
J: TRBJ2-2
D: TRBD2
CDR3: CASSLAGGIAGELFF
DNA: TGTGCCAGCAGCTTAGCGGGAGGGATTGCCGGGGAGCTGTTTTTT

V: TRBV5-4
J: TRBJ2-7
D: TRBD1
CDR3: CASSRSGGYEQYF
DNA: TGTGCCAGCAGCCGTTCAGGGGGCTACGAGCAGTACTTC

V: TRBV19
J: TRBJ2-7
D: NA
CDR3: CASSAGLIYEQYF
DNA: TGTGCCAGTAGTGCTGGACTCATCTACGAGCAGTACTTC

V: TRBV5-1
J: TRBJ1-6
D: TRBD1
CDR3: CASSLGQGASNSPLHF
DNA: TGCGCCAGCAGCCTCGGACAGGGGGCGAGTAATTCACCCCTCCACTTT

V: TRBV7-2
J: TRBJ1-6
D: TRBD1
CDR3: CASSLDRGQAPLHF
DNA: TGTGCCAGCAGCTTAGACAGGGGGCAGGCACCCCTCCACTTT

V: TRBV6-1
J: TRBJ2-1
D: NA
CDR3: CASILGGSRREQFF
DNA: TGTGCCAGCATTCTGGGGGGATCCCGAAGAGAGCAGTTCTTC

V: TRBV5-1
J: TRBJ2-1
D: TRBD1
CDR3: CASSPGGKNEQFF
DNA: TGCGCCAGCAGCCCAGGGGGCAAGAATGAGCAGTTCTTC

V: TRBV25-1
J: TRBJ1-2
D: TRBD1
CDR3: CASSRGTGDSWGYTF
DNA: TGTGCCAGCAGCAGGGGGACAGGGGACTCCTGGGGCTACACCTTC

V: TRBV29-1
J: TRBJ2-5
D: NA
CDR3: CSVEGRGIRRDQYF
DNA: TGCAGCGTTGAGGGCAGGGGTATTAGAAGAGACCAGTACTTC

V: TRBV15
J: TRBJ1-5
D: NA
CDR3: CATSASPRQHQHF
DNA: TGTGCCACCAGCGCGTCTCCCAGGCAGCACCAGCATTTT

V: TRBV5-4
J: TRBJ1-1
D: NA
CDR3: CASSVYRVTEAFF
DNA: TGTGCCAGCAGCGTCTACAGGGTCACTGAAGCTTTCTTT

V: TRBV4-1
J: TRBJ1-5
D: NA
CDR3: CASSPDSADQPQHF
DNA: TGCGCCAGCAGCCCCGACAGTGCGGATCAGCCCCAGCATTTT

V: TRBV11-2
J: TRBJ1-1
D: NA
CDR3: CASSFPGVTEAFF
DNA: TGTGCCAGCAGCTTCCCAGGGGTCACTGAAGCTTTCTTT

V: TRBV15
J: TRBJ2-7
D: NA
CDR3: CATSSGTGYEQYF
DNA: TGTGCCACCAGTAGCGGGACAGGGTACGAGCAGTACTTC

V: TRBV6-5
J: TRBJ2-7
D: NA
CDR3: CASSPIQIAYEQYF
DNA: TGTGCCAGCAGTCCCATTCAGATCGCCTACGAGCAGTACTTC

V: TRBV27
J: TRBJ2-1
D: TRBD2
CDR3: CASSSRLAGGSVEQFF
DNA: TGTGCCAGCAGTTCGCGACTAGCGGGAGGGAGCGTTGAGCAGTTCTTC

V: TRBV11-3
J: TRBJ2-3
D: TRBD1
CDR3: CASSLGGQPGDTQYF
DNA: TGTGCCAGCAGCTTAGGGGGACAGCCGGGAGATACGCAGTATTTT

V: TRBV6-1
J: TRBJ2-3
D: NA
CDR3: CASSDQQGDTQYF
DNA: TGTGCCAGCAGTGATCAACAGGGAGATACGCAGTATTTT

V: TRBV10-2
J: TRBJ2-1
D: NA
CDR3: CASSGLVLDPQFF
DNA: TGCGCCAGCAGTGGACTAGTACTTGATCCGCAGTTCTTC

V: TRBV30
J: TRBJ1-2
D: NA
CDR3: CAWSVGGAYGYTF
DNA: TGTGCCTGGAGTGTCGGAGGGGCCTATGGCTACACCTTC

V: TRBV2
J: TRBJ2-7
D: NA
CDR3: CASRPQDKSYEQYF
DNA: TGTGCCAGCAGACCGCAGGATAAATCCTACGAGCAGTACTTC

V: TRBV6-1
J: TRBJ1-1
D: NA
CDR3: CASTSSWAGNTEAFF
DNA: TGTGCCAGCACCTCCTCGTGGGCGGGGAACACTGAAGCTTTCTTT

V: TRBV2
J: TRBJ2-3
D: TRBD2
CDR3: CASSLLAGGTDTQYF
DNA: TGTGCCAGCAGCTTACTAGCGGGGGGCACAGATACGCAGTATTTT

V: TRBV6-5
J: TRBJ1-2
D: TRBD1
CDR3: CASRGQSRGYTF
DNA: TGTGCCAGCAGGGGACAGAGTCGTGGCTACACCTTC

V: TRBV29-1
J: TRBJ2-1
D: TRBD2
CDR3: CSVPPSGRWNEQFF
DNA: TGCAGCGTTCCCCCTAGCGGGAGGTGGAATGAGCAGTTCTTC

V: TRBV7-3
J: TRBJ2-7
D: NA
CDR3: CARRQVPPYEQYF
DNA: TGTGCCAGGAGACAGGTCCCCCCCTACGAGCAGTACTTC

V: TRBV4-1
J: TRBJ1-1
D: NA
CDR3: CASSQSWGGAAEAFF
DNA: TGCGCCAGCAGCCAGAGTTGGGGGGGTGCGGCTGAAGCTTTCTTT

V: TRBV7-9
J: TRBJ2-5
D: NA
CDR3: CASSLEVLVGETQYF
DNA: TGTGCCAGCAGCTTAGAGGTACTAGTCGGAGAGACCCAGTACTTC

V: TRBV29-1
J: TRBJ1-4
D: NA
CDR3: CSVERAGNEKLFF
DNA: TGCAGCGTTGAACGTGCGGGTAATGAAAAACTGTTTTTT

V: TRBV29-1
J: TRBJ2-1
D: TRBD2
CDR3: CSVKTSGLGNEQFF
DNA: TGCAGCGTTAAAACTAGCGGGCTAGGGAATGAGCAGTTCTTC

V: TRBV15
J: TRBJ2-7
D: TRBD1
CDR3: CATSRTGQAWEQYF
DNA: TGTGCCACCAGTAGGACGGGACAGGCTTGGGAGCAGTACTTC

V: TRBV14
J: TRBJ2-1
D: NA
CDR3: CASSPAIYNEQFF
DNA: TGTGCCAGCAGCCCAGCGATTTACAATGAGCAGTTCTTC

V: TRBV25-1
J: TRBJ1-4
D: NA
CDR3: CASSGPHGGAGEKLFF
DNA: TGTGCCAGCAGTGGACCTCACGGAGGGGCAGGTGAAAAACTGTTTTTT

V: TRBV9
J: TRBJ2-7
D: NA
CDR3: CASSQDGGSEQYF
DNA: TGTGCCAGCAGTCAAGACGGAGGGAGCGAGCAGTACTTC

V: TRBV29-1
J: TRBJ2-1
D: TRBD2
CDR3: CSVVRGLAYNEQFF
DNA: TGCAGCGTTGTAAGGGGACTAGCGTACAATGAGCAGTTCTTC

V: TRBV5-1
J: TRBJ2-7
D: NA
CDR3: CASSQGHSSYEQYF
DNA: TGCGCCAGCAGCCAGGGACATAGCTCCTACGAGCAGTACTTC

V: TRBV7-2
J: TRBJ2-1
D: TRBD2
CDR3: CASSFDGGNEQFF
DNA: TGTGCCAGCAGCTTCGACGGGGGGAATGAGCAGTTCTTC

V: TRBV5-1
J: TRBJ2-2
D: TRBD1
CDR3: CASKKGQGNTGELFF
DNA: TGCGCCAGCAAAAAGGGACAGGGGAACACCGGGGAGCTGTTTTTT

V: TRBV30
J: TRBJ2-3
D: TRBD1
CDR3: CAWSRAGQGADTQYF
DNA: TGTGCCTGGAGTCGGGCCGGACAGGGGGCAGATACGCAGTATTTT

V: TRBV18
J: TRBJ2-3
D: TRBD2
CDR3: CASSPPSGSGDTQYF
DNA: TGTGCCAGCTCACCCCCCAGCGGGAGTGGAGATACGCAGTATTTT

V: TRBV7-7
J: TRBJ2-5
D: NA
CDR3: CASSPRRQETQYF
DNA: TGTGCTAGCAGCCCTCGTCGGCAAGAGACCCAGTACTTC

V: TRBV19
J: TRBJ2-1
D: TRBD1
CDR3: CASSRDRVGTNEQFF
DNA: TGTGCCAGTAGTAGGGACAGGGTGGGGACCAATGAGCAGTTCTTC

V: TRBV19
J: TRBJ2-5
D: TRBD2
CDR3: CASSIVGSGGGETQYF
DNA: TGTGCCAGTAGTATAGTTGGTAGCGGGGGGGGAGAGACCCAGTACTTC

V: TRBV18
J: TRBJ2-2
D: NA
CDR3: CASSPVNRDTGELFF
DNA: TGTGCCAGCTCACCAGTCAACAGGGACACCGGGGAGCTGTTTTTT

V: TRBV30
J: TRBJ2-1
D: NA
CDR3: CAWTRRGGQFF
DNA: TGTGCCTGGACCCGGAGGGGGGGGCAGTTCTTC

V: TRBV1
J: TRBJ2-7
D: NA
CDR3: CTSRTDGDEQYF
DNA: TGCACCAGCAGAACAGACGGCGACGAGCAGTACTTC